This T cell receptor beta chain derives from a study of lymphopenia after photon versus proton radiotherapy. This clone has more than one count but fewer than ten. Its target is unknown. The study's findings and limits: After lymphocyte nadir, photon-treated repertoires showed oligoclonal expansion, especially CD8+ Temra. Better survival with proton therapy was suggested as possible, not demonstrated.

V lost 4 bases and J 1 base, leaving 8 bases between the germline ends. CDR1 is SGHRS, CDR2 YFSETQ, per germline. The CDR3 spans 13 residues. TCRdb's table, derived via immunoSEQ multiplex PCR, lists solely in-frame clones and lacks some. Found here are under 30,000 clones, more than 90% of them singletons; the top ten hold around 0.76%. The chain has TRBV5-1 and TRBJ2-5; no firm D call. The TCR was taken from a woman aged 45-60 years with cholangiocarcinoma. Material: peripheral blood, obtained from a patient treated with photon-based radiotherapy. The CDR3 DNA follows: TGCGCCAGCAGCGTAGCCTCCCAAGAGACCCAGTACTTC. Translation gives CASSVASQETQYF.